One sample yielded the 22 T cell receptor beta chains listed below, sequenced in a study of metastatic and nonmetastatic thyroid tumors. Prior to thyroid surgery, none of the patients had received any treatment. From the PCR reads, TCRdb re-called clones with MiXCR. The sample has around 42,000 clones, 11% seen once. The sample consisted of blood. Receptor source: a female donor with papillary thyroid cancer or a benign thyroid nodule (not recorded which). Some clones in this sample may be carry-over from other donors' samples.

This clone has ten or more counts. V usage is TRBV5-1 and J usage is TRBJ2-7; possible D gene TRBD2, 6 bases. In germline, CDR1 is SGHRS, CDR2 YFSETQ. The length of the CDR3 is 18 residues. The V gene lost 0 bases and the J gene lost 2 bases, with 21 bases spanning the gap. CDR3 loop: CASSLVSSSADLPYEQYF. The DNA for the CDR3 is TGCGCCAGCAGCTTGGTTAGCTCTAGCGCAGATCTTCCCTACGAGCAGTACTTC.

The table lists this clone with many counts. The rearrangement uses TRBV28 and TRBJ1-3; D gene unclear. V gave up 1 base and J gave up 5 bases, with 15 bases separating them. CDR3 size: 16 residues. Germline V gene lookup returns CDR1 MDHEN and CDR2 SYDVKM. The CDR3 region is CASSLLLHGGRNTIYF. The CDR3 DNA is TGTGCCAGCAGTTTATTATTGCACGGCGGGCGAAACACCATATATTTT.

This clone was seen ten or more times. The rearrangement links TRBV18 to TRBJ2-1; the match to TRBD1 covers 10 bases. Germline V lookup: CDR1 KGHSH, CDR2 LQKENI. Unmatched junction bases numbered 5, after V lost 3 bases and J lost 6 bases. The CDR3 extends over 15 amino acids. The CDR3 is CASSPGTGVANEQFF. CDR3 nucleotides: TGTGCCAGCTCACCCGGGACAGGGGTGGCCAATGAGCAGTTCTTC.

This clone was found a few times. A much larger clone differs by one base, so this may be a read error. The conserved closing phenylalanine or tryptophan is absent in this CDR3, likely reflecting a read error. This chain links TRBV5-1 with TRBJ1-6; D remains ambiguous. Germline V gene lookup returns CDR1 SGHRS and CDR2 YFSETQ. Trimming took off 0 bases at V and 10 bases at J, with 14 bases between the two ends. This CDR3 spans 15 amino acids. CDR3 nucleotides: TGCGCCAGCAGCTTGGACGTGGTGGTGGGGTCACCCCTCCACCTT. Translating gives CASSLDVVVGSPLHL.

The sample holds many counts of this clone. The genes are TRBV2 and TRBJ1-1; D perhaps matches TRBD1 (5 bases). This CDR3 has 14 residues. Germline V lookup: CDR1 SNHLY, CDR2 FYNNEI. V dropped 4 bases and J dropped 3 bases, with 12 bases sitting between them. The CDR3 region has the DNA TGTGCCAGCAGTGGGGAGGGGAGTGACACTGAAGCTTTCTTT. Translated, it gives CASSGEGSDTEAFF.

This clone was observed at least ten times. The V call is TRBV5-1, the J call TRBJ2-1; 9 bases are shared with TRBD2. V lost 5 bases, J lost 4 bases, and 1 base stayed unmatched. The CDR3 has 13 residues. In germline, CDR1 is SGHRS, CDR2 YFSETQ. The CDR3 DNA sequence: TGCGCCAGCAGGGCGGGAGGGTACAATGAGCAGTTCTTC. It is translated as CASRAGGYNEQFF.

This clone was recorded many times. This chain links TRBV11-1 with TRBJ2-7; D is unclear. The germline V gene encodes CDR1 SGHAT and CDR2 FQDESV (reference sequence). CDR3 size: 11 residues. The V gene lost 5 bases and the J gene lost 0 bases, with 2 bases spanning the gap. CDR3 residues: CASSTSYEQYF. CDR3 DNA sequence: TGTGCCAGCAGCACCTCCTACGAGCAGTACTTC.

This clone was counted at least ten times. This chain connects TRBV20-1 to TRBJ1-6, with 7 bases lining up with TRBD1. The CDR3 sequence is 16 residues long. The J segment lost 4 bases and the V segment lost 1 base, leaving 7 bases of the junction unmatched. Germline assignment: CDR1 DFQATT and CDR2 SNEGSKA (reference sequence). The CDR3 sequence: CSARGQGLFYNSPLHF. For the CDR3, the DNA is TGCAGTGCTAGAGGACAGGGACTATTTTATAATTCACCCCTCCACTTT.

This clone was seen ten or more times. The chain employs TRBV5-1 and TRBJ2-1; 7 nucleotides align to TRBD2. The CDR3 contains 14 residues. V gave up 3 bases and J gave up 9 bases; unmatched junction bases: 9. From germline, CDR1 is SGHRS and CDR2 YFSETQ. This CDR3 is CASSSTSKSTEQFF. The CDR3 region has the DNA TGCGCCAGCAGCTCGACTAGCAAATCTACTGAGCAGTTCTTC.

This clone was detected ten times or more. V is TRBV5-4 and J is TRBJ1-2, with 8 bases that match TRBD1. Germline assignment: CDR1 SGHNT and CDR2 YYREEE (reference sequence). V dropped 4 bases and J dropped 7; count of bases not matched to a gene: 15. The CDR3 contains 16 residues. CDR3: CASSPGQEILRGGYTF. CDR3 sequence (DNA): TGTGCCAGCAGCCCGGGACAGGAGATTCTCCGGGGTGGCTACACCTTC.

This clone has a count of ten or more. The chain combines TRBV13 with TRBJ2-3; 11 nucleotides match TRBD2. Germline V gives CDR1 PRHDT, CDR2 FYEKMQ (reference sequence). With 5 bases clipped from V and 1 base from J, the junction kept 17 bases outside the gene matches. The CDR3 is 20 amino acids. In nucleotides, the CDR3 is TGTGCCAGCAGCGACGATCTCACTAGCGGGAGAGAGCCCGGCACAGATACGCAGTATTTT. Its protein is CASSDDLTSGREPGTDTQYF.

A note on this clone: The germline gene is not matched at one end of the junction; a read error may be the cause. The J gene is TRBJ2-5, the V gene TRBV28; D call uncertain. Germline values: CDR1 MDHEN, CDR2 SYDVKM. This CDR3 is built from 12 residues. CDR3 nucleotide sequence: TGTGCCAGCAGTTTAATACAAGAGACCCGGTACTTC. It translates to CASSLIQETRYF.

This clone was observed many times. The chain joins TRBV18 to TRBJ1-2; 9 bases match TRBD1. With 2 bases clipped from V and 7 bases from J, the junction kept 5 bases outside the gene matches. The CDR3 has 14 residues. Germline lookup yields CDR1 KGHSH and CDR2 LQKENI. This CDR3 is CASSPEGQGSGYTF. The CDR3, as DNA: TGTGCCAGCTCACCAGAGGGACAGGGTAGTGGCTACACCTTC.

This clone has a count of ten or more. The CDR3 coding sequence is TGTGCCAGCAGCCCCCAGGGGGGGCTATTCCACAGCTCTGGAAACACCATATATTTT. Translation gives CASSPQGGLFHSSGNTIYF. The chain recombines TRBV3-1 with TRBJ1-3; 7 bases match TRBD1. Germline CDR1 and CDR2: LGHDT and YNNKEL (reference sequence). There are 19 residues in the CDR3. V gave up 4 bases and J gave up 0 bases; unmatched junction bases: 15.

This clone was detected ten times or more. This chain connects TRBV5-1 to TRBJ2-3; 7 bases agree with TRBD1. The CDR3 covers 14 residues. With V trimmed by 5 bases and J by 4 bases, 7 bases remained unmatched. CDR1 is SGHRS and CDR2 is YFSETQ in the germline V gene. The CDR3 bases are TGCGCCAGCAGAACGACAGGGTTGGCAGATACGCAGTATTTT. Amino acid sequence: CASRTTGLADTQYF.

This clone was observed at least ten times. This sequence joins TRBV28 and TRBJ1-2; D is unresolved. The ends were cut back, 4 bases at V and 7 bases at J, with 4 bases in the middle. CDR3 length: 10 residues. Looked up from germline, CDR1 is MDHEN and CDR2 is SYDVKM. The CDR3: CASSSLGYTF. Here the CDR3 DNA reads TGTGCCAGCAGTTCTCTTGGCTACACCTTC.

This sequence joins TRBV20-1 and TRBJ2-1, with D maybe TRBD2 (5 bases). This CDR3 has 14 amino acids. CDR1 is DFQATT, CDR2 SNEGSKA, per germline (reference sequence). The ends were cut back, 5 bases at V and 2 bases at J, with 13 bases in the middle. The CDR3 bases are TGCAGTGCTTGGAGCGGCACTACCTACAATGAGCAGTTCTTC. This translates into CSAWSGTTYNEQFF.

V and J are TRBV20-1 and TRBJ1-1; tentative D call: TRBD1 (6 bases). Germline values: CDR1 DFQATT, CDR2 SNEGSKA (reference sequence). The CDR3 is 16 amino acids. V shed 3 bases and J shed 1 base, with 18 bases lying between them. CDR3: CSASPGGGGENTEAFF. The CDR3 bases are TGCAGTGCTAGCCCAGGCGGCGGGGGCGAGAACACTGAAGCTTTCTTT.

Many counts were recorded for this clone. The chain couples TRBV29-1 to TRBJ2-5; possibly TRBD1 for D (5 bases). This CDR3 has 11 residues. V was trimmed by 7 bases and J by 4 bases, leaving 10 bases between them. Germline V gives CDR1 SQVTM, CDR2 ANQGSEA. The CDR3, as DNA: TGCAGCGGGGGCTCGGGAGAGACCCAGTACTTC. Its protein product is CSGGSGETQYF.

The chain combines TRBV5-1 with TRBJ1-1; D not certain. The CDR3 is made up of 13 amino acids. The V end lost 10 bases, the J end lost 7 bases, and 20 bases lay between the germline ends. Germline V gene data show CDR1 as SGHRS and CDR2 as YFSETQ. CDR3 DNA sequence: TGCGCCTTCAGCTTGGGTACCCCCCTTGAAGCTTTCTTT. It is translated as CAFSLGTPLEAFF. Complete variable domain (other parts from reference TRBV5-1 and TRBJ1-1): KAGVTQTPRYLIKTRGQQVTLSCSPISGHRSVSWYQQTPGQGLQFLFEYFSETQRNKGNFPGRFSGRQFSNSRSEMNVSTLELGDSALYLCAFSLGTPLEAFFGQGTRLTVV.

This clone was seen at least ten times. The gene calls are TRBV19 and TRBJ1-5; D uncertain. The CDR3 loop spans 16 amino acids. V gave up 6 bases and J gave up 0 bases, with 15 bases separating them. In germline, CDR1 is LNHDA, CDR2 SQIVND (reference sequence). The CDR3 loop is CASRQNGLISNQPQHF. The DNA for the CDR3 is TGTGCCAGTAGGCAAAACGGACTGATTAGCAATCAGCCCCAGCATTTT.

The rearrangement joins TRBV20-1 to TRBJ2-5; 9 bases map to TRBD2. After removal of 1 base from V and 6 bases from J, the junction contained 9 bases not matched to a gene. Germline CDR1 reads DFQATT; CDR2 reads SNEGSKA (reference sequence). The CDR3 runs 15 residues. CDR3 amino acids: CSARASFSGSQTQYF. The CDR3 DNA is TGCAGTGCTAGAGCCTCCTTTAGCGGGAGTCAGACCCAGTACTTC.